The following is a T cell receptor (beta chain) sequence with its context. Its antigen remains unidentified. The input lacks base qualities; no much larger clone sits a single base away. From cysteine to phenylalanine, the CDR3 is 17 amino acids long. Just the 51-base CDR3 DNA is kept, in frame starting at base 1. Cut back by 6 bases and 0 bases, the V and J ends lie 19 bases apart. Library preparation was by 5' RACE. Reads for this sample came from an Illumina HiSeq 2500. A second PCR of about 7 to 12 cycles was run with a J-beta primer mix and a sample-barcoded 5' primer. A template-switch 5' adaptor carrying 12 random nucleotides introduced a unique molecular identifier onto each TCR beta cDNA molecule. Each sample yielded at least 2.5 million CDR3-containing paired-end reads. All of the RNA was converted into first-strand cDNA using the Mint cDNA synthesis kit, with a TRBC-specific oligonucleotide serving as the primer. After uracil-DNA glycosylase treatment, a first 18-cycle PCR used universal primers M1SS and BC2_uni_R on all cDNA. The authors' analysis ran thus. For normalization, 1 million high-quality reads were randomly selected from each sample, with every read carrying a distinct molecular identifier. Instead of being binned into consensus sequences, reads with shared molecular identifiers were discarded. CDR3 identification, clonotype clustering and error correction used MiTCR with a Q25 quality threshold and the strictest error-elimination algorithm. A nonparametric unseen species model with Euler transformation was used to estimate lower-bound total TCR beta diversity. TCRdb handled the public reads itself, with Q25 trimming in fastp and clone calling in MiXCR, and kept productive beta chains. Each record represents a unique CDR3 protein, reported with the most common genes and DNA among its rows. What appears here as the V and J calls and clone size reflects TCRdb's work, not the paper's. This sample has around 520,000 distinct CDR3 sequences in its table, and about 25% of those were observed once. Clones ranked in the top ten supply roughly 3.5% of the sample.

These data originate in a study of blood T cells in healthy people across ages (dated by TCRdb to the mid-2010s). For the study in its entirety: In model experiments, template switching captured roughly one uniquely barcoded TCR beta cDNA molecule for every two T cells. Two additional independent replicas of 1 million unique cDNA reads from the same blood draw were analyzed for two donors (one aged 18 to 29 and one aged 80 or older). To track age-related changes in TCR beta repertoire diversity, the study relied on deep sequencing normalized with unique cDNA molecular identifiers. The donors were split into four age groups: young (average about 16 years), middle-aged (around 40), aged (62) and long-lived (approximately 80).

Results the study describes overall, beyond this receptor: The percentage of naive T cells measured by flow cytometry correlated strongly with observed TCR beta diversity. Total diversity estimates from one million sequenced T cells were considered lower bounds and underestimates. Compared with the aged group, the long-lived group had more naive CD4+ T cells, fewer expanded clones and increased TCR diversity, a pattern suggesting age selection. The CMV infection status of donors was not known, potentially confounding age-related changes in expanded clonotypes. Because profiling used bulk unsorted PBMCs, naive and antigen-experienced compartments could not be compared conclusively. Observed TCR beta diversity per million T cells fell roughly linearly with age, and a significant reduction was already apparent by age roughly 40.

The donors were about 40 Caucasian individuals from Russia, aged roughly 6 to 100 years, who were systemically healthy. Roughly 10 milliliters of peripheral blood were collected from each donor into EDTA-treated Vacutainer tubes. Ficoll-Paque density-gradient centrifugation was used to isolate PBMCs, with at least 6 million obtained per sample. Total RNA, at least 5 micrograms per sample, was extracted from PBMCs with Trizol reagent. For every donor, flow cytometry on a PBMC aliquot measured the percentage of naive CD45RAhigh/CD27high T cells. A further study also used this sample, focusing on T cells of mothers and their children. As the second study states: The donors were nine systemically healthy Caucasian individuals, made up of three mothers and their six children. cDNA synthesis used all of the extracted RNA, with approximately 1.4 ug of RNA in each 15 ul reaction. In the second PCR, sample barcodes and 2-4 random nucleotides were introduced via the M1S primer. Each mother yielded over 10 million TCR beta CDR3 reads and each child roughly 2.9 million reads. TCR recombination output is similarly shaped by thymic selection in related and unrelated pairs, with a minor effect exerted by inherited differences. Normalized repertoire overlap was always found to be slightly, but never significantly, higher in related mother-child pairs than in unrelated mother-child pairs. With a sensitivity of roughly 93 clones per million clonotypes, no persistent microchimeric T cell clones were detected. To look for features that set related mother-child pairs apart from unrelated individuals, the researchers ran deep NGS to compare the TCR beta repertoires of mothers and children. On average, the children were roughly 10 +/- 4 years old, while the mothers were about 40 +/- 4 years old. Libraries were sequenced on Illumina HiSeq 2000 with 100+100 nt paired-end reads after adapter ligation with NEBNext reagents. To prevent cross-contamination, the mother and child libraries were prepared a month apart and were sequenced in separate runs. Between roughly 500,000 and 2,300,000 distinct TCR beta clonotypes were identified per donor. Naive TCR beta clonotypes were estimated from low-frequency clonotypes matched to each donor's FACS-determined naive share, without sorting.

This sequence originates from a boy between 2 and 10 years old in good health. Specimen: blood. Recombination joined TRBV12-3 or TRBV12-4 with TRBJ2-3, with the D gene too uncertain to name. The DNA is TGTGCCAGCAGCCGCCCCCATTTAGTCGGTAGCACAGATACGCAGTATTTT. This yields the protein CASSRPHLVGSTDTQYF.